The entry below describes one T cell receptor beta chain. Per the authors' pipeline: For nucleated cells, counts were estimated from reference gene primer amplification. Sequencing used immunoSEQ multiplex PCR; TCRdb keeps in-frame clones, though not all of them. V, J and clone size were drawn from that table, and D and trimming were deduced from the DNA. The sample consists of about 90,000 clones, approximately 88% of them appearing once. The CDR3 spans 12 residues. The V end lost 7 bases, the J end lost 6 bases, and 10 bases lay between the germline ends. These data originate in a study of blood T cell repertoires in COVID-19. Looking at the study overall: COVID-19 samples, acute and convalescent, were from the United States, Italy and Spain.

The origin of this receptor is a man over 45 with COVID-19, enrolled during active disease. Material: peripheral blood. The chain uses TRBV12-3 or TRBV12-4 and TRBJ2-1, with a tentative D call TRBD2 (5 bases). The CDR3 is CASKVAINEQFF. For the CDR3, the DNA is TGTGCCAGCAAGGTAGCGATCAATGAGCAGTTCTTC.